The rows below give T cell receptor beta chains drawn from one sample of a study of B cell selection in AIRE deficiency. Clones were sequenced by immunoSEQ multiplex PCR, and TCRdb holds only the in-frame ones, with some missing. The top ten hold over 0.2% of the sample, which has some 24,000 clones, 95% to 98% seen once. Sequencing was done on a sample of CD4+CD127+ conventional T cells sorted from PBMCs. The receptors originated from a human donor in good health. The conserved cysteine and the conserved F or W are not part of the CDR3 here. The order of the fields is V gene, J gene, CDR3 protein.

>TRBV5-4|TRBJ1-2
ASSSRITANYGYT
>TRBV14|TRBJ1-2
ASSQDVLQGGGYT
>TRBV9|TRBJ1-3
ASSVASFSGNTIY
>TRBV5-6|TRBJ2-5
ASSLGNRDLGSQY
>TRBV27|TRBJ1-2
ASSLGPRLRDGYT
>TRBV5-1|TRBJ1-3
ASSLQSISGNTIY
>TRBV7-2|TRBJ2-7
ASSSALGGARREQY
>TRBV28|TRBJ2-7
ASSLVFAAQY
>TRBV5-8|TRBJ1-2
ASSPDNYGYT
>TRBV6-1|TRBJ1-2
ASSEGTGRYGYT
>TRBV7-2|TRBJ2-2
ASSSTGRVGELF
>TRBV7-9|TRBJ1-6
ASSQRDVRNNSPLH
>TRBV28|TRBJ2-7
ASSPTGKRSYEQY
>TRBV5-1|TRBJ1-1
ASTRGGVNTEAF
>TRBV10-1|TRBJ1-1
ASRRDQNTEAF
>TRBV18|TRBJ1-2
ASSPPGTYGYT
>TRBV30|TRBJ2-5
AWSVGETQY
>TRBV10-3|TRBJ2-1
ATWGAGGPGNEQF
>TRBV27|TRBJ2-2
ASSSGLATGELF